This TCR beta chain was identified in a study of tumour-infiltrating T cells in Burkitt lymphoma. Background on the study: Productive clonality predicted overall and progression-free survival.

Data came from immunoSEQ multiplex PCR; TCRdb stores just in-frame clones and leaves some out. The sample comprises roughly 2,600 clones, around 86% of which are singletons, and about 6.6% rests with the top ten. Looked up from germline, CDR1 is SGHTA and CDR2 is FQGNSA. The J segment lost 6 bases and the V segment lost 5 bases, leaving 9 bases of the junction unmatched. This CDR3 is 16 amino acids long. The TCR was taken from a human donor with diffuse large B-cell lymphoma. The chain joins TRBV7-2 to TRBJ2-5; 13 nucleotides match TRBD2. The sequencing input was tumor tissue. The DNA for the CDR3 is TGTGCCAGCAGCACCACGACTAGCGGGGGGCAACAGACCCAGTACTTC. Protein product: CASSTTTSGGQQTQYF.